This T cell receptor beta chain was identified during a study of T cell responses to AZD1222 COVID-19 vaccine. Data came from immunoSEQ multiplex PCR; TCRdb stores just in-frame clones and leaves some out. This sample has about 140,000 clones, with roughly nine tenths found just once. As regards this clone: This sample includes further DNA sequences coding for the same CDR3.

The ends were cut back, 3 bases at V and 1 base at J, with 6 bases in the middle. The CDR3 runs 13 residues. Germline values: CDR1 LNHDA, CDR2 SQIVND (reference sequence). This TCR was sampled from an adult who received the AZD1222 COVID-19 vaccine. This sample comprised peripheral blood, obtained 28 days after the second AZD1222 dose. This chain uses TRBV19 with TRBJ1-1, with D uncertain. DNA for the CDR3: TGTGCCAGTAGTATTACGAGGAACACTGAAGCTTTCTTT. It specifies CASSITRNTEAFF.